These 8 T cell receptor beta chains originate from one sample sequenced in a study of blood T cells in healthy people across ages. Next came a second PCR, run for 7 to 11 cycles, which used a sample-barcoded 5' primer along with a J-beta primer mix. TCRdb independently ran MiXCR on the 5' RACE reads; one entry per CDR3 protein. The sample includes about 1.4 million distinct CDR3 sequences, 59% seen only once; the top ten take approximately 7%. Sequenced input: blood. The receptor source for this set is a man younger than 35 in good health.

The chain is built from TRBV29-1 and TRBJ2-3; TRBD2 is a possible D gene (5 bases). The CDR3 length is 16 residues. Per the germline V gene, CDR1 is SQVTM and CDR2 is ANQGSEA. The germline V and J ends were trimmed by 0 bases and 5 bases, with 18 bases remaining between them. The CDR3 nucleotides read TGCAGCGTTGAAGATCCTGGTCGAGAGGCGGGAGATACGCAGTATTTT. It translates to CSVEDPGREAGDTQYF.

This chain links TRBV3-1 with TRBJ2-4; D remains ambiguous. The J call may be wrong; the DNA end is better matched by TRBJ2-7. From germline, CDR1 is LGHDT and CDR2 YNNKEL (reference sequence). The CDR3 has 16 residues. In DNA, the CDR3 is TGTGCCAGCAGCCCCGAGACGGCGGTCTCTCGGGACGAGCAGTACTTC. This codes for CASSPETAVSRDEQYF.

This chain connects TRBV4-1 to TRBJ2-1, with D tentatively TRBD2 (6 bases). Germline CDR1 and CDR2: MGHRA and YSYEKL. The CDR3 is 14 residues long. Trimming removed 1 base at V and 5 bases at J, with 9 bases between. The CDR3 region is CASSQVRGDNEQFF. CDR3 DNA: TGCGCCAGCAGCCAAGTCCGCGGGGACAATGAGCAGTTCTTC.

The J gene is TRBJ2-2, the V gene TRBV4-1; D is undetermined. V was pared by 3 bases and J by 8 bases, with 13 bases between. Germline V gene lookup returns CDR1 MGHRA and CDR2 YSYEKL. This CDR3 spans 14 amino acids. CDR3 region: CASSQETRLGELFF. The CDR3 nucleotides are TGCGCCAGCAGCCAGGAGACCAGGTTGGGGGAGCTGTTTTTT.

The rearrangement joins TRBV5-6 to TRBJ2-4, with 7 bases aligning to TRBD2. The CDR3 extends over 14 amino acids. Trimming cost V 0 bases and J 7 bases; bases outside gene matches: 4. In germline, CDR1 is SGHDT, CDR2 YYEEEE. The CDR3 sequence is CASSLDGRPNIQYF. CDR3 DNA: TGTGCCAGCAGCTTGGACGGGAGGCCTAACATTCAGTACTTC.

This chain joins TRBV7-9 and TRBJ1-2; D remains unclear. Germline lookup yields CDR1 SEHNR and CDR2 FQNEAQ (reference sequence). The CDR3 spans 16 residues. Trimming took off 4 bases at V and 0 bases at J, with 15 bases between the two ends. CDR3 sequence reads: CASSSNAGIANYGYTF. The CDR3 nucleotides are TGTGCCAGCAGCTCCAACGCAGGAATAGCTAACTATGGCTACACCTTC.

This clonotype came up a few times. The CDR3 DNA follows: TGCAGCGTTGACAGGGGAGACCACCTCTCCTACAATGAGCAGTTCTTC. Protein sequence: CSVDRGDHLSYNEQFF. The chain couples TRBV29-1 to TRBJ2-1; possibly TRBD1 for D (6 bases). Deletions cut 3 bases from V and 0 bases from J, with 15 bases between. CDR1 is SQVTM and CDR2 is ANQGSEA in the germline V gene. The CDR3 spans 16 residues.

The chain employs TRBV29-1 and TRBJ1-2; D remains ambiguous. V lost 0 bases and J 7 bases, leaving 12 bases between the germline ends. This CDR3 has 13 amino acids. Germline CDR1 and CDR2: SQVTM and ANQGSEA. CDR3 protein: CSVEDPVGVGYTF. In nucleotides, the CDR3 is TGCAGCGTTGAAGATCCGGTCGGCGTTGGCTACACCTTC.